This TCR beta chain was identified in a study of T cells after yellow fever vaccination. Overall study findings and caveats: The appearance of a small share of clonotypes in both CD4 and CD8 compartments was observed.

A word on this clonotype: Antigen unknown.

The trim removed 3 bases at V and 5 bases at J, leaving 27 bases unmatched. The germline CDR1 and CDR2 sequences are LGHNA and YSLEER. There are 21 residues in the CDR3. TCRdb re-derived calls from the 5' RACE reads in MiXCR, one entry per CDR3 protein. The data contain around 200,000 distinct CDR3 sequences, approximately 9.9% of them singletons. This sequence was found in a young man who received the YFV17D yellow fever vaccine. The chain has TRBV4-3 and TRBJ2-5; 7 bases agree with TRBD1. The input for sequencing was CD8+ T cells sorted from PBMCs, taken 15 days after the yellow fever booster vaccination. This chain's CDR3 is CASSQDRALRLGQGEVETQYF. CDR3 nucleotides: TGCGCCAGCAGCCAGGATCGGGCGCTTAGGTTGGGCCAGGGGGAAGTCGAGACCCAGTACTTC.